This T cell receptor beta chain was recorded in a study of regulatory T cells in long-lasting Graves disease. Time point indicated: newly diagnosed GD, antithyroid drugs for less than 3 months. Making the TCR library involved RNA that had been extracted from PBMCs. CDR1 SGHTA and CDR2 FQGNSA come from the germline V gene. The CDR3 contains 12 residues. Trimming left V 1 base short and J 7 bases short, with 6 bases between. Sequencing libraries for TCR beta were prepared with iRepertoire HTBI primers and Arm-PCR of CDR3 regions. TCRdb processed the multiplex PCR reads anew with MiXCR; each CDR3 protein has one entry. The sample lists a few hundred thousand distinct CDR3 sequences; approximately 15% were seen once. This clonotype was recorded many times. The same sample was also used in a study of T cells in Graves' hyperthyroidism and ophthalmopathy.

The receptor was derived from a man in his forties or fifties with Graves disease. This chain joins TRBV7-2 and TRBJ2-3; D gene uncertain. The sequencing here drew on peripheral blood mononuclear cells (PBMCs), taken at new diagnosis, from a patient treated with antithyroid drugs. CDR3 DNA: TGTGCCAGCAGCTTAGAAGCTTATACGCAGTATTTT. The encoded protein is CASSLEAYTQYF.